Following are 17 T cell receptor beta chains from one sample sequenced in a study of blood T cells in healthy people across ages. It was with a sample-barcoded 5' primer and a J-beta primer mix that a second PCR of about 6 to 11 cycles was run. TCRdb passed the 5' RACE reads through MiXCR, listing each CDR3 protein once. The profile shows a few hundred thousand distinct CDR3 sequences, 25% to 30% of them singletons. Input material: blood. The receptors stem from a woman in her 70s in good health.

V is TRBV3-1 and J is TRBJ1-6; 7 positions match TRBD1. In germline, CDR1 is LGHDT, CDR2 YNNKEL (reference sequence). V was clipped by 4 bases and J by 7 bases; unmatched bases: 10. The CDR3 has 16 residues. For the CDR3, the DNA is TGTGCCAGCAGCCCGACACCGGGACAGTCAAATTCACCCCTCCACTTT. It translates to CASSPTPGQSNSPLHF.

The gene calls are TRBV2 and TRBJ1-2; D is uncertain. Germline CDR1 reads SNHLY; CDR2 reads FYNNEI. The V end lost 9 bases, the J end lost 8 bases, and 13 bases lay between the germline ends. The CDR3 has 11 residues. CDR3 coding DNA: TGTGCCAGTAGGACCGTTAGGGGCTACACCTTC. Its protein product is CASRTVRGYTF.

Notes on this clonotype: This may be a read error: a much more frequent sequence differs by one nucleotide. The genes are TRBV3-1 and TRBJ1-1; D is unclear. V shed 0 bases and J shed 7 bases, with 3 bases lying between them. The germline V gene encodes CDR1 LGHDT and CDR2 YNNKEL (reference sequence). The CDR3 length is 11 residues. CDR3 sequence (DNA): TGTGCCAGCAGCCAAGACAGTGAAGCTTTCTTT. Translating it yields CASSQDSEAFF.

The chain recombines TRBV6-5 with TRBJ1-2; tentatively, D is TRBD1 (5 bases). The CDR3 extends over 13 amino acids. Germline CDR1 reads MNHEY; CDR2 reads SVGAGI. Between the trimmed V and J ends, which lost 6 bases and 8 bases, there was a span of 16 bases. The CDR3, as DNA: TGTGCCAGCAGCCTCGGACACGGTGCGGGCTACACCTTC. This codes for CASSLGHGAGYTF.

This clonotype was picked up many times. This sequence joins TRBV6-5 and TRBJ1-4; 7 positions agree with TRBD1. With 5 bases clipped from V and 8 bases from J, the junction kept 5 bases outside the gene matches. The CDR3 sequence is 13 residues long. Germline V gene data show CDR1 as MNHEY and CDR2 as SVGAGI. This chain's CDR3 is CASSTQGREKLFF. The CDR3 DNA is TGTGCCAGCAGTACACAGGGGAGGGAAAAACTGTTTTTT.

This clonotype was recorded at least ten times. V is TRBV5-1 and J is TRBJ2-7, with D possibly TRBD1 on 7 matching bases. V was pared by 4 bases and J by 0 bases, with 14 bases between. The CDR3 contains 15 residues. CDR1 is SGHRS, CDR2 YFSETQ, per germline. In nucleotides, the CDR3 is TGCGCCAGCAGCCTAGGGGGGACAGCCTCCTACGAGCAGTACTTC. Amino acids: CASSLGGTASYEQYF.

In its sample, this clonotype was seen a few times. The chain carries TRBV27 and TRBJ2-1; 8 bases fit TRBD2. The CDR3 has 15 amino acids. With 3 bases clipped from V and 4 bases from J, the junction kept 5 bases outside the gene matches. Germline CDR1 reads MNHEY; CDR2 reads SMNVEV (reference sequence). The CDR3 nucleotides read TGTGCCAGCAGTTTGACGACTAGCGTATACAATGAGCAGTTCTTC. Amino acids: CASSLTTSVYNEQFF.

In this sample, this clonotype turned up a few times. The chain has TRBV6-6 and TRBJ2-7; D tentatively reads TRBD1 or TRBD2 (5 bases each). The V gene's germline CDR1 is MNHNY and CDR2 SVGAGI (reference sequence). Trimming took off 6 bases at V and 0 bases at J, with 15 bases between the two ends. CDR3 length: 15 residues. The CDR3 reads CASSRDGSNSYEQYF. CDR3 bases: TGTGCCAGCAGCAGGGACGGGTCGAACTCCTACGAGCAGTACTTC.

This clonotype has a handful of counts. The rearrangement links TRBV5-5 to TRBJ2-5; 8 nucleotides line up with TRBD1. The J call may be wrong; the DNA end is better matched by TRBJ2-7. Germline V gene lookup returns CDR1 SGHKS and CDR2 YYEKEE (reference sequence). The CDR3 has 15 amino acids. The CDR3 spells CASSLAGQGTYEQYF. Written as DNA, the CDR3 is TGTGCCAGCAGCTTGGCCGGACAGGGAACCTACGAGCAGTACTTC.

The gene calls are TRBV5-1 and TRBJ1-3, with 8 nucleotides matching TRBD1. Losses at the gene ends were 4 bases for V and 0 bases for J; bases not matched to a gene: 9. From germline, CDR1 is SGHRS and CDR2 YFSETQ. This CDR3 is 17 amino acids long. CDR3 residues: CASSPRTGNGSGNTIYF. The CDR3 DNA reads TGCGCCAGCAGCCCAAGGACAGGGAATGGCTCTGGAAACACCATATATTTT.

This clonotype is a singleton in its sample. One base away lies a much larger clone, so this may be a sequencing read error. V usage is TRBV7-9 and J usage is TRBJ1-2, with 9 bases aligning to TRBD1. The CDR3 has 14 residues. The J segment lost 4 bases and the V segment lost 5 bases, leaving 5 bases of the junction unmatched. Germline values: CDR1 SEHNR, CDR2 FQNEAQ (reference sequence). In DNA form, the CDR3 reads TGTGCCAGCAGCCATGGGACAGGGAGCTATGGCTACACCTTC. Protein product: CASSHGTGSYGYTF.

This chain joins TRBV4-2 and TRBJ2-1, with 11 bases identical to TRBD1. Germline CDR1 reads LGHNA; CDR2 reads YNFKEQ. This CDR3 spans 15 amino acids. The V gene end was trimmed by 7 bases and the J gene end by 5 bases; junction bases not matched to a gene: 7. CDR3: CASNKGDRGDNEQFF. In DNA, the CDR3 is TGTGCCAGCAATAAGGGGGACAGGGGGGACAATGAGCAGTTCTTC.

This clonotype showed up just a few times. The chain combines TRBV5-1 with TRBJ2-5; 7 positions agree with TRBD2. Germline V lookup: CDR1 SGHRS, CDR2 YFSETQ. The length of the CDR3 is 18 residues. V lost 4 bases, J lost 1 base, and 16 bases stayed unmatched. The DNA for the CDR3 is TGCGCCAGCAGCCCGGGGTCCGTAGGCGGGAGTACCCAAGAGACCCAGTACTTC. This codes for CASSPGSVGGSTQETQYF.

In its sample, this clonotype was seen a few times. The gene calls are TRBV6-5 and TRBJ1-6, with D possibly matching TRBD1 (5 bases). This CDR3 has 11 residues. From germline, CDR1 is MNHEY and CDR2 SVGAGI. Trimming took off 7 bases at V and 17 bases at J, with 15 bases between the two ends. In DNA form, the CDR3 reads TGTGCCAGCATGGGGGTCGGGGCCTTCCACTTT. Amino acid sequence: CASMGVGAFHF.

This rearrangement joins TRBV19 to TRBJ2-5; D gene uncertain. The J call may not be correct, given that the DNA end is closer to TRBJ2-1. The CDR3 sequence is 13 residues long. Germline CDR1 is LNHDA and CDR2 is SQIVND (reference sequence). CDR3 DNA: TGTGCTACGTCGGAAGAGGCAAGGAATGAGCAGTTCTTC. As protein: CATSEEARNEQFF.

The chain is built from TRBV6-1 and TRBJ2-7, with 12 nucleotides matching TRBD2. V dropped 6 bases and J dropped 6; count of bases not matched to a gene: 12. This CDR3 has 16 amino acids. CDR1 MNHNS and CDR2 SASEGT come from the germline V gene. CDR3 region: CASRATSGGRGLEQYF. The CDR3 DNA reads TGTGCCAGCAGGGCGACTAGCGGGGGAAGGGGCCTCGAGCAGTACTTC.

This clonotype turned up a few times. This chain connects TRBV7-9 to TRBJ1-6; unclear D gene. Per the germline V gene, CDR1 is SEHNR and CDR2 is FQNEAQ (reference sequence). CDR3 size: 12 residues. V was cut by 1 base and J by 7 bases, with 2 bases left in between. CDR3 protein: CASSLGNSPLHF. As DNA, the CDR3 is TGTGCCAGCAGCTTAGGGAATTCACCCCTCCACTTT.